This is a list of T cell receptor beta chains from one sample in a study of T cells in Graves' hyperthyroidism and ophthalmopathy. Via MiXCR, TCRdb re-called the multiplex PCR reads, giving one row per CDR3 protein. The table includes hundreds of thousands of distinct CDR3 sequences, around 21% detected once. Specimen: blood. The receptors were sampled from a man younger than 40 with Graves' ophthalmopathy. CDR3s include the opening cysteine and the closing phenylalanine or tryptophan.

TRBJ2-7 TRBV6-1 CASSYRGTAFYEQYF
TRBJ1-1 TRBV5-6 CASSLGLGASEAFF
TRBJ2-7 TRBV7-3 CASSLRTNHSYEQYF
TRBJ2-5 TRBV7-2 CASSLNGQGIQETQYF
TRBJ2-1 TRBV11-2 CASSPIRGQVHNEQFF
TRBJ1-1 TRBV2 CASTGLENTEAFF
TRBJ2-7 TRBV6-1 CASRPSGGLHYEQYF
TRBJ2-7 TRBV5-6 CASSFAGGYEQYF
TRBJ1-1 TRBV6-5 CASITVGANEAFF
TRBJ1-2 TRBV20-1 CSALGTGGAFGYTF
TRBJ2-2 TRBV11-1 CASSLVVSDYTGELFF
TRBJ2-7 TRBV18 CASSPMDPGQGESQYF
TRBJ2-7 TRBV6-1 CASGGLAVNFRTYEQYF
TRBJ2-7 TRBV15 CATSRPPLGVGLPFEQYF
TRBJ2-5 TRBV7-2 CASSLAGSGGTQYF
TRBJ2-3 TRBV28 CASSPPYRASGRADTQYF